This TCR beta chain was recorded in a study of cytomegalovirus exposure and HLA in healthy donors. 60 Vbeta and 13 Jbeta primers were used in PCR. Sequenced by immunoSEQ multiplex PCR; TCRdb stores in-frame clones only, minus some. The profile shows roughly 150,000 clones, approximately 80% of them singletons. Germline loops: CDR1 SGHRS, CDR2 YFSETQ. This CDR3 spans 15 amino acids. The chain is built from TRBV5-1 and TRBJ2-5; D possibly corresponds to TRBD2 (6 bases). The DNA end favors TRBJ2-7, so the J call may be wrong. Sequenced sample: PBMCs. The clonotype was recovered from a woman between 35 and 50 years old in good health and CMV-seronegative. In nucleotides, the CDR3 is TGCGCCAGCAGCTTGGCCAGCGGGCTCACCTACGAGCAGTACTTC. It is translated as CASSLASGLTYEQYF.